This T cell receptor (beta chain) was identified during a study of OX40 agonist ivuxolimab in advanced cancers. About the study: Ivuxolimab, which patients received intravenously every 2 weeks, was dosed at 0.01 to 10 mg/kg.

V was clipped by 0 bases and J by 4 bases, with 16 bases between them. CDR1 is SGDLS and CDR2 is YYNGEE in the germline V gene. CDR3 length: 16 amino acids. Libraries were prepared by immunoSEQ multiplex PCR; TCRdb keeps only in-frame clonotypes and omits some of them. Of 60,000 to 65,000 clones listed, about 83% are singletons. The input for sequencing was CD4+ or CD8+ T cells sorted from blood, taken in a trial of the OX40 agonist ivuxolimab. The sequence was obtained from an adult with an advanced solid tumor such as melanoma, head and neck, liver or kidney cancer. The rearrangement links TRBV9 to TRBJ1-2; no clear D gene. The CDR3, as DNA: TGTGCCAGCAGCGTAGAGGGCAAAGCTAGGCTCTATGGCTACACCTTC. This codes for CASSVEGKARLYGYTF.